One and the same sample provided the 5 T cell receptor beta chains below, sequenced in a study of vaccination effects on CD4 cells after COVID-19. Sequenced by immunoSEQ multiplex PCR; TCRdb stores in-frame clones only, minus some. The sample records about 61,000 clones, approximately 73% being singletons. These receptors have no known antigen. After expansion with viral peptide pools in the ViraFEST assay, antigen-specific CD4+ T cells were sequenced. Following an approximately eleven-day culture, CD4+ T cells were purified. Participants received two doses of either the BNT162b2 or mRNA-1273 vaccine. The sample consisted of CD4+ T cells from PBMCs cultured with HCoV-229E spike peptides, taken after COVID-19 vaccination. The receptor set was obtained from a human donor who received a COVID-19 vaccine.

This clone was seen a handful of times. The chain employs TRBV18 and TRBJ2-1; 9 positions agree with TRBD2. The CDR3 runs to 15 residues. Germline V CDR1 and CDR2: KGHSH, LQKENI. The ends lost 3 bases at V and 3 bases at J; junction bases unmatched: 3. CDR3 sequence reads: CASSPKLAGYNEQFF. The CDR3 coding sequence is TGTGCCAGCTCACCGAAACTAGCGGGCTACAATGAGCAGTTCTTC.

This chain joins TRBV2 and TRBJ1-3; D unresolved. With 2 bases removed from V and 4 bases from J, the gap between germline ends came to 9 bases. CDR1 and CDR2 from the germline V gene are SNHLY and FYNNEI. CDR3 length: 14 amino acids. The CDR3 DNA reads TGTGCCAGCAGTGAAACCAGATCCGGAAACACCATATATTTT. It translates to CASSETRSGNTIYF.

This clone was recorded once. This chain connects TRBV9 to TRBJ2-3, with D perhaps matching TRBD2 (6 bases). The CDR3 extends over 15 amino acids. The germline V and J ends were trimmed by 1 base and 0 bases, with 9 bases remaining between them. In germline, CDR1 is SGDLS, CDR2 YYNGEE. CDR3 region: CASSVRRGSTDTQYF. The CDR3 DNA reads as TGTGCCAGCAGCGTACGACGGGGGAGCACAGATACGCAGTATTTT.

The chain combines TRBV10-3 with TRBJ1-1; the D is unclear. Germline V gene data show CDR1 as ENHRY and CDR2 as SYGVKD. The CDR3 spans 13 residues. Trimming left V 2 bases short and J 1 base short, with 5 bases between. CDR3 in amino acids: CAISENPNTEAFF. As DNA, the CDR3 is TGTGCCATCAGTGAGAACCCGAACACTGAAGCTTTCTTT.

CDR3 protein: CASSWGGPSSNQPQHF. DNA for the CDR3: TGTGCCAGCAGCTGGGGGGGACCTAGTAGCAATCAGCCCCAGCATTTT. This chain joins TRBV6-6 and TRBJ1-5, with a weak D call TRBD1 (5 bases). V was trimmed by 6 bases and J by 0 bases, leaving 15 bases between them. CDR1 and CDR2 from the germline V gene are MNHNY and SVGAGI (reference sequence). CDR3 length: 16 amino acids.